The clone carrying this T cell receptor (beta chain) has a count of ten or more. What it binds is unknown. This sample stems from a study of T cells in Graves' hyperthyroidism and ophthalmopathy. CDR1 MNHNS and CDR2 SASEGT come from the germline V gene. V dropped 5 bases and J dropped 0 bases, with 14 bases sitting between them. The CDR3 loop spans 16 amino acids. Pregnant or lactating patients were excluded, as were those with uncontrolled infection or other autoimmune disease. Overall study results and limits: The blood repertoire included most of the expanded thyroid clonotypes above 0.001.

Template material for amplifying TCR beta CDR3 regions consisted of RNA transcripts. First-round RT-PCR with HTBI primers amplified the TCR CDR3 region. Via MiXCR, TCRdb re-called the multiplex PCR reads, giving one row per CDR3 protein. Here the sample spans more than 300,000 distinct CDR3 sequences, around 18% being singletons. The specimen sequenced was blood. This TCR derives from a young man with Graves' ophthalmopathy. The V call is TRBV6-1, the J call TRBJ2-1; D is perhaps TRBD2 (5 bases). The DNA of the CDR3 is TGTGCCAGCAGTTCACGCGGGCTGAGCTCCTACAATGAGCAGTTCTTC. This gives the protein CASSSRGLSSYNEQFF.